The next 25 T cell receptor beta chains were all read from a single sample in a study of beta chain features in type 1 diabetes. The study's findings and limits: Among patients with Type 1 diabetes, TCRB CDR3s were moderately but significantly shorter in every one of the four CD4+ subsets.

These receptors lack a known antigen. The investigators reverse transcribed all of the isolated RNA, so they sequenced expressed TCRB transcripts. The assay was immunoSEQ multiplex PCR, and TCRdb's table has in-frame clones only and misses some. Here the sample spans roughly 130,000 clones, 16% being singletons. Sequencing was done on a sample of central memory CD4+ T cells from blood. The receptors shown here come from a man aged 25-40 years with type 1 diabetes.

The CDR3 nucleotides are TGTGCCAGCAGTCCCAGAAGAGGAGATTCACCCCTCCACTTT. It yields the protein CASSPRRGDSPLHF. V and J are TRBV2 and TRBJ1-6, with D unclear. There are 14 residues in the CDR3. CDR1 and CDR2 (germline): SNHLY, FYNNEI. V lost 5 bases, J lost 8 bases, and 13 bases lay in between.

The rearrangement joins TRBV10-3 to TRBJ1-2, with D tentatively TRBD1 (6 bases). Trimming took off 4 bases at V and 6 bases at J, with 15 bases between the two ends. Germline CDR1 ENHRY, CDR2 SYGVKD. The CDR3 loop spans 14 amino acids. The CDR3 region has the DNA TGTGCCATCAGTGCTATAACAGGGAGAGATGGCTACACCTTC. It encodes CAISAITGRDGYTF.

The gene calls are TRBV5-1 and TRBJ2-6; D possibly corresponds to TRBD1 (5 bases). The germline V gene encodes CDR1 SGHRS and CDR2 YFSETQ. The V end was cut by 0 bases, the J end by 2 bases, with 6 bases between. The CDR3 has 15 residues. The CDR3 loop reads CASSLVGAGANVLTF. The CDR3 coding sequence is TGCGCCAGCAGCTTGGTAGGGGCTGGGGCCAACGTCCTGACTTTC.

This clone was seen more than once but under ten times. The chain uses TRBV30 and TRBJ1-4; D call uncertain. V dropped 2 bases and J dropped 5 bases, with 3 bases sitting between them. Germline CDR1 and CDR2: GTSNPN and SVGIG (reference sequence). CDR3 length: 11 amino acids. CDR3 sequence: CAWSMNEKLFF. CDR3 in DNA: TGTGCCTGGAGTATGAATGAAAAACTGTTTTTT.

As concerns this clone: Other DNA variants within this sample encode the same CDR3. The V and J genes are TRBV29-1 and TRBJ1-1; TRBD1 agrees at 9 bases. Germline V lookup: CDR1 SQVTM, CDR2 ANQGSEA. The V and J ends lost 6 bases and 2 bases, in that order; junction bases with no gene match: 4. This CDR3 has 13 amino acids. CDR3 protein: CSVRGQGNTEAFF. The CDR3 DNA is TGCAGCGTGCGGGGACAGGGAAACACTGAAGCTTTCTTT.

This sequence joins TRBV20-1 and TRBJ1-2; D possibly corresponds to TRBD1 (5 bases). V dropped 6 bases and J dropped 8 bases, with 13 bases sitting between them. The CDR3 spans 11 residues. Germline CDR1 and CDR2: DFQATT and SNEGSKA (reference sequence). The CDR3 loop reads CSAGGAGGYTF. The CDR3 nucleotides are TGCAGTGCAGGAGGGGCTGGAGGCTACACCTTC.

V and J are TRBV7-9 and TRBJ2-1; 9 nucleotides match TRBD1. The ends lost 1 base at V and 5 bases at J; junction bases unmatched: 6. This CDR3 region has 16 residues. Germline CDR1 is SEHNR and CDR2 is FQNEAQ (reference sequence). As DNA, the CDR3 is TGTGCCAGCAGCTTAGGAACGGGACAGGGACACAATGAGCAGTTCTTC. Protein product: CASSLGTGQGHNEQFF.

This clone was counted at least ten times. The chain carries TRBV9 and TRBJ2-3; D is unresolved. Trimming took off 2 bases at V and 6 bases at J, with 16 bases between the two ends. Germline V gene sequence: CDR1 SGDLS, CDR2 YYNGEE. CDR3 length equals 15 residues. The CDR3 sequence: CASSVELGPTDTQYF. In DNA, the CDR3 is TGTGCCAGCAGCGTCGAGCTCGGCCCCACGGATACGCAGTATTTT.

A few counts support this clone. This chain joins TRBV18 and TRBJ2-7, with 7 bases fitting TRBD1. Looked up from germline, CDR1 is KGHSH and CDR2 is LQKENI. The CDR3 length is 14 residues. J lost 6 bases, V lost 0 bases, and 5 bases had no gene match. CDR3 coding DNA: TGTGCCAGCTCACCACCCGACAGGGATCCCGAGCAGTACTTC. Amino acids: CASSPPDRDPEQYF.

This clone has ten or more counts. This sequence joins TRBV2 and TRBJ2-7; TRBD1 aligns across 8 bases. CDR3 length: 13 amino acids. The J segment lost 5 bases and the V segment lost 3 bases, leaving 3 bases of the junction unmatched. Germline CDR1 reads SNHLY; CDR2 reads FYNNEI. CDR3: CASSDRGQDEQYF. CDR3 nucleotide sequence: TGTGCCAGCAGTGACAGGGGGCAGGACGAGCAGTACTTC.

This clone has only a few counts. CDR3 in DNA: TGTGCCAGCAGTGAATTCAGACAGGGGGCTCGGAATGAGCAGTTCTTC. The encoded protein is CASSEFRQGARNEQFF. The rearrangement joins TRBV25-1 to TRBJ2-1; 10 nucleotides agree with TRBD1. The CDR3 has 16 residues. The ends lost 1 base at V and 7 bases at J; junction bases unmatched: 7. Germline CDR1 reads MGHDK; CDR2 reads SYGVNS.

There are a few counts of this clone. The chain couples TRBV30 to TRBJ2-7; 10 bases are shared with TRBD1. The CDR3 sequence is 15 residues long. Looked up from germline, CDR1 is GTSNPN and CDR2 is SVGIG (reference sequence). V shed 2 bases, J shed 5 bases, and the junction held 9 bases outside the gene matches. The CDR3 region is CAWSLPGTGVNEQYF. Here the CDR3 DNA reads TGTGCCTGGAGTCTACCCGGGACAGGGGTCAACGAGCAGTACTTC.

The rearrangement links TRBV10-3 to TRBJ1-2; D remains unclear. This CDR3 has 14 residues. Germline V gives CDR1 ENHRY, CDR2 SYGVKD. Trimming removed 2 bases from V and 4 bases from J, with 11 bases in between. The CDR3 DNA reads TGTGCCATCAGTGAGAACAGCTACATCTATGGCTACACCTTC. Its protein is CAISENSYIYGYTF.

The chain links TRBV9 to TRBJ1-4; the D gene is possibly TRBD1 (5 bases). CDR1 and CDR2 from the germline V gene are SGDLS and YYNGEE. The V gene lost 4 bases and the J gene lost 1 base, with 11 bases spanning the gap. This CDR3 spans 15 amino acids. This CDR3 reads CASSPHRRTNEKLFF. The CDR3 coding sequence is TGTGCCAGCAGCCCCCACAGGAGAACTAATGAAAAACTGTTTTTT.

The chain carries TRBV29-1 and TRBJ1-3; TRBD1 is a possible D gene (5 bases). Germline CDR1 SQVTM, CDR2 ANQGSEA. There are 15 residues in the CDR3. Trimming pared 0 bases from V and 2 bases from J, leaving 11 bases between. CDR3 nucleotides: TGCAGCGTTGAAGACAGGGCTTCTACTGGAAACACCATATATTTT. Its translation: CSVEDRASTGNTIYF.

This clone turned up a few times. The CDR3 sequence is CASSSQGGPETQYF. Here the CDR3 DNA reads TGTGCCAGCAGCTCACAGGGGGGGCCAGAGACCCAGTACTTC. The chain links TRBV7-2 to TRBJ2-5, with a weak D call TRBD1 (8 bases). Between the trimmed V and J ends, which lost 4 bases and 4 bases, there was a span of 13 bases. Per the germline V gene, CDR1 is SGHTA and CDR2 is FQGNSA. The length of the CDR3 is 14 residues.

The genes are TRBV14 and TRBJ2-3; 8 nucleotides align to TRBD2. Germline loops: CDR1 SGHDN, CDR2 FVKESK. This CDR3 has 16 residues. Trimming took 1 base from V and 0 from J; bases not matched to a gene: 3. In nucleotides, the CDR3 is TGTGCCAGCAGCCAAGGGGCTAGCGGGAGCACAGATACGCAGTATTTT. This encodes CASSQGASGSTDTQYF. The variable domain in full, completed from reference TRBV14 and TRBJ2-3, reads EAGVTQFPSHSVIEKGQTVTLRCDPISGHDNLYWYRRVMGKEIKFLLHFVKESKQDESGMPNNRFLAERTGGTYSTLKVQPAELEDSGVYFCASSQGASGSTDTQYFGPGTRLTVL.

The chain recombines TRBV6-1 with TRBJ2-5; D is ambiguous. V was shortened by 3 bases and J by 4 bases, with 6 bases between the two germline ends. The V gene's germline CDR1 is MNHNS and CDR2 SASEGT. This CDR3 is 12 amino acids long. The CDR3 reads CASSERVETQYF. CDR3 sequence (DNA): TGTGCCAGCAGTGAGAGAGTAGAGACCCAGTACTTC.

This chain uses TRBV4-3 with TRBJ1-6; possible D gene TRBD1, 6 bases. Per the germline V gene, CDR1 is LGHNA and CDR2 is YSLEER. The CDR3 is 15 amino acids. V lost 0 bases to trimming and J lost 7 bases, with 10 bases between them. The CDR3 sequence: CASSQDRGVNSPLHF. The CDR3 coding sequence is TGCGCCAGCAGCCAAGACAGGGGAGTCAATTCACCCCTCCACTTT.

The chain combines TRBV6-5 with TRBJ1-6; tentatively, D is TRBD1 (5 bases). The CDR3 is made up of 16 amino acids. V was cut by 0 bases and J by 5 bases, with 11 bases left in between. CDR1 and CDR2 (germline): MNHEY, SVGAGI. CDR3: CASSYSGTQNNSPLHF. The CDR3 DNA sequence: TGTGCCAGCAGTTACTCCGGGACCCAAAATAATTCACCCCTCCACTTT.

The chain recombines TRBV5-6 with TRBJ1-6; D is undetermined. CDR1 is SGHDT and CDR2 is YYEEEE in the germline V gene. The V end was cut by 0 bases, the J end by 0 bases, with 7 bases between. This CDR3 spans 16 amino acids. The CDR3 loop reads CASSLAETSYNSPLHF. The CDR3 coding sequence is TGTGCCAGCAGCTTGGCAGAGACCTCCTATAATTCACCCCTCCACTTT. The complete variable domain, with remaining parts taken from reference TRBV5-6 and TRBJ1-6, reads DAGVTQSPTHLIKTRGQQVTLRCSPKSGHDTVSWYQQALGQGPQFIFQYYEEEERQRGNFPDRFSGHQFPNYSSELNVNALLLGDSALYLCASSLAETSYNSPLHFGNGTRLTVT.

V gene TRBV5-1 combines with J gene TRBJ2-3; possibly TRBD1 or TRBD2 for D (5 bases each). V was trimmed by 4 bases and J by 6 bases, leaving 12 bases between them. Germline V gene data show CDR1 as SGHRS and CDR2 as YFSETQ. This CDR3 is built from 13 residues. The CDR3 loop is CASSTGTGDTQYF. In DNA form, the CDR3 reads TGCGCCAGCAGCACCGGGACGGGGGATACGCAGTATTTT.

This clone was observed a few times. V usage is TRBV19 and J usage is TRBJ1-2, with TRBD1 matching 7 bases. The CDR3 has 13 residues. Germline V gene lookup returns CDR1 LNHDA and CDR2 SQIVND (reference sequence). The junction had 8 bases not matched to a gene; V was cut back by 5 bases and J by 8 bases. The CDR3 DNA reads TGTGCCAGTAGTGCCCGGACAGGACAAGGCTACACCTTC. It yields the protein CASSARTGQGYTF.

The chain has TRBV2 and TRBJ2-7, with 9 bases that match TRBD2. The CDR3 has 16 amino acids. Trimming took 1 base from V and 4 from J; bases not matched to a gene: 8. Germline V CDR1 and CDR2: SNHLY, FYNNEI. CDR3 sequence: CASSEERTSGFYEQYF. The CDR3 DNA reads TGTGCCAGCAGTGAAGAACGTACTAGCGGGTTTTACGAGCAGTACTTC. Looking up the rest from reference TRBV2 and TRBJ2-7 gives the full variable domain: EPEVTQTPSHQVTQMGQEVILRCVPISNHLYFYWYRQILGQKVEFLVSFYNNEISEKSEIFDDQFSVERPDGSNFTLKIRSTKLEDSAMYFCASSEERTSGFYEQYFGPGTRLTVT.

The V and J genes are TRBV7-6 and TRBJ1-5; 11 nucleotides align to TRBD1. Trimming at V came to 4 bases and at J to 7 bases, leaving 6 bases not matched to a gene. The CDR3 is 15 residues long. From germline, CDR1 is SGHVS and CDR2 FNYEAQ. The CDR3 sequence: CASSSGTGGAQPQHF. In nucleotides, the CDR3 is TGTGCCAGCAGCTCGGGGACAGGGGGAGCCCAGCCCCAGCATTTT.